This is a list of T cell receptor beta chains from one sample in a study of T-cell memory formation after mild COVID-19. MiXCR, applied by TCRdb to the 5' RACE reads, yields one record per CDR3 protein. The table shows under 600,000 distinct CDR3 sequences, with about a fifth occurring only once. The sample consisted of PBMCs or a T cell subset sorted from them (not recorded which). These receptors came from an adult woman who had mild COVID-19 (a few samples of this study predate the infection). Cell type and time point are not known. Both conserved end residues are part of each CDR3. Each record gives: J gene, clone size, D gene, V gene, CDR3 DNA, CDR3 protein. D genes are given only for firm matches. Size values are once, few and many counts, or a class for expanded clones, and some rows have none.

j_call: TRBJ2-3; clone_size: few; d_call: TRBD1; v_call: TRBV30; cdr3_nt: TGTGCCTGGAGTGTTGGCAGGGGGCGTATATCAGATACGCAGTATTTT; cdr3_aa: CAWSVGRGRISDTQYF
j_call: TRBJ2-5; clone_size: once; d_call: .; v_call: TRBV5-4; cdr3_nt: TGTGCCAGCAGCTTGAAAGGACCAACTGGGGCCCAGTACTTC; cdr3_aa: CASSLKGPTGAQYF
j_call: TRBJ2-7; clone_size: many; d_call: .; v_call: TRBV5-6; cdr3_nt: TGTGCCAGCAGCTTGGGCGGATCTGACTACGAGCAGTACTTC; cdr3_aa: CASSLGGSDYEQYF
j_call: TRBJ2-3; clone_size: .; d_call: .; v_call: TRBV5-1; cdr3_nt: TGCGCCAGCAGCTTGGGACGGTCCTTGGATACGCAGTATTTT; cdr3_aa: CASSLGRSLDTQYF
j_call: TRBJ2-7; clone_size: few; d_call: TRBD1; v_call: TRBV7-9; cdr3_nt: TGTGCCAGCAGTCACCAGCTGGGACAGGGGAAGGGTGAGCAGTACTTC; cdr3_aa: CASSHQLGQGKGEQYF
j_call: TRBJ2-2; clone_size: .; d_call: TRBD1; v_call: TRBV7-6; cdr3_nt: TGTGCCAGCAGCTCTCAGGACAGGGGTCGGACCGGGGAGCTGTTTTTT; cdr3_aa: CASSSQDRGRTGELFF
j_call: TRBJ1-2; clone_size: few; d_call: .; v_call: TRBV19; cdr3_nt: TGTGCCAGTAGTATTCCCCGGGACCCAAGGGACTATGGCTACACCTTC; cdr3_aa: CASSIPRDPRDYGYTF
j_call: TRBJ2-5; clone_size: .; d_call: .; v_call: TRBV7-9; cdr3_nt: TGTGCCAGCAGCTTAGATGTTGGAGGTACCGTACAAGAGACCCAGTACTTC; cdr3_aa: CASSLDVGGTVQETQYF
j_call: TRBJ1-2; clone_size: .; d_call: .; v_call: TRBV20-1; cdr3_nt: TGCAGTGCTAGAGATCGGGGGCTTAGCGTCTATGGCTACACCTTC; cdr3_aa: CSARDRGLSVYGYTF
j_call: TRBJ2-3; clone_size: few; d_call: TRBD2; v_call: TRBV7-2; cdr3_nt: TGTGCCAGCAGCCCAGGGGATCTAGCGGGGGGGTACACAGATACGCAGTATTTT; cdr3_aa: CASSPGDLAGGYTDTQYF
j_call: TRBJ1-4; clone_size: few; d_call: .; v_call: TRBV4-1; cdr3_nt: TGCGCCAGCAGCCAAGATCCCGGAATCGGAGAAAAACTGTTTTTT; cdr3_aa: CASSQDPGIGEKLFF
j_call: TRBJ1-4; clone_size: few; d_call: TRBD1; v_call: TRBV7-2; cdr3_nt: TGTGCCAGCAGCCGCAGGGGGCCTGGTGAAAAACTGTTTTTT; cdr3_aa: CASSRRGPGEKLFF
j_call: TRBJ1-2; clone_size: few; d_call: TRBD1; v_call: TRBV7-2; cdr3_nt: TGTGCCAGCAGCTTTCAGACAGGGTCTAACTATGGCTACACCTTC; cdr3_aa: CASSFQTGSNYGYTF
j_call: TRBJ2-7; clone_size: .; d_call: .; v_call: TRBV20-1; cdr3_nt: TGCAGTGCTCAAGCAGACACTGAAGGCGAGCAGTACTTC; cdr3_aa: CSAQADTEGEQYF
j_call: TRBJ1-2; clone_size: few; d_call: .; v_call: TRBV12-3/TRBV12-4; cdr3_nt: TGTGCCAGCAGTATGGACAGTACATTAGGCGGCTACACCTTC; cdr3_aa: CASSMDSTLGGYTF
j_call: TRBJ2-1; clone_size: .; d_call: .; v_call: TRBV3-1; cdr3_nt: TGTGCCAGCAGTCCCTTAGGGGGAGGCAATGAGCAGTTCTTC; cdr3_aa: CASSPLGGGNEQFF
j_call: TRBJ2-7; clone_size: few; d_call: .; v_call: TRBV10-2; cdr3_nt: TGCGCCAGCAGTGAGTCAGGGACACCCTACGAGCAGTACTTC; cdr3_aa: CASSESGTPYEQYF
j_call: TRBJ2-2; clone_size: .; d_call: TRBD1; v_call: TRBV10-3; cdr3_nt: TGTGCCATCAGTGAAGACAGGGGGAGCACCGGGGAGCTGTTTTTT; cdr3_aa: CAISEDRGSTGELFF
j_call: TRBJ2-1; clone_size: .; d_call: .; v_call: TRBV19; cdr3_nt: TGTGCCAGTAGTATAGATAAGGGGGGGTTCTGGAATGAGCAGTTCTTC; cdr3_aa: CASSIDKGGFWNEQFF
j_call: TRBJ2-6; clone_size: .; d_call: .; v_call: TRBV12-3/TRBV12-4; cdr3_nt: TGTGCCAGCAGTATTTTCGGACAATACTCTGGGGCCAACGTCCTGACTTTC; cdr3_aa: CASSIFGQYSGANVLTF
j_call: TRBJ2-3; clone_size: .; d_call: TRBD1; v_call: TRBV29-1; cdr3_nt: TGCAGCGTTACCCCGCGGGACAGGGCCACAGATACGCAGTATTTT; cdr3_aa: CSVTPRDRATDTQYF
j_call: TRBJ2-3; clone_size: .; d_call: TRBD1; v_call: TRBV4-1; cdr3_nt: TGCGCCAGCAGCCCTACCGGGACAGCTACCCCGGATACGCAGTATTTT; cdr3_aa: CASSPTGTATPDTQYF
j_call: TRBJ1-4; clone_size: .; d_call: .; v_call: TRBV20-1; cdr3_nt: TGCAGTGCTAGAGATATTAGGGCAGGGGATGAAAAACTGTTTTTT; cdr3_aa: CSARDIRAGDEKLFF
j_call: TRBJ2-2; clone_size: .; d_call: .; v_call: TRBV2; cdr3_nt: TGTGCCAGCAGTACTCGCCTTCCGAGGGCGAACACCGGGGAGCTGTTTTTT; cdr3_aa: CASSTRLPRANTGELFF
j_call: TRBJ2-7; clone_size: .; d_call: TRBD1; v_call: TRBV7-6; cdr3_nt: TGTGCCAGCAGCTTAGCCCCTACAGGGGCCGGGGATGGGTACGAGCAGTACTTC; cdr3_aa: CASSLAPTGAGDGYEQYF
j_call: TRBJ2-7; clone_size: .; d_call: TRBD2; v_call: TRBV6-2/TRBV6-3; cdr3_nt: TGTGCCAGCACCTCGACTAGCGTCTCCTACGAGCAGTACTTC; cdr3_aa: CASTSTSVSYEQYF
j_call: TRBJ1-1; clone_size: few; d_call: .; v_call: TRBV6-2/TRBV6-3; cdr3_nt: TGTGCCAGCAGATATTGGGGAAACACTGAAGCTTTCTTT; cdr3_aa: CASRYWGNTEAFF
j_call: TRBJ2-7; clone_size: .; d_call: TRBD1; v_call: TRBV5-6; cdr3_nt: TGTGCCAGCAGCGGCGGGACAGGGAGATACGAGCAGTACTTC; cdr3_aa: CASSGGTGRYEQYF
j_call: TRBJ2-2; clone_size: few; d_call: TRBD1; v_call: TRBV19; cdr3_nt: TGTGCCACTGGGGACAGGGGGCCATGGAACACCGGGGAGCTGTTTTTT; cdr3_aa: CATGDRGPWNTGELFF
j_call: TRBJ1-1; clone_size: .; d_call: .; v_call: TRBV29-1; cdr3_nt: TGCAGCGTGATCCTCAGGGTTGGGAACACTGAAGCTTTCTTT; cdr3_aa: CSVILRVGNTEAFF
j_call: TRBJ1-1; clone_size: .; d_call: .; v_call: TRBV6-2/TRBV6-3; cdr3_nt: TGTGCCAGCAGTTACGGGGCCACTGAAGCTTTCTTT; cdr3_aa: CASSYGATEAFF